Listed below are T cell receptor beta chains from one sample, sequenced in a study of neurological immune-mediated disorders. MiXCR, applied by TCRdb to the 5' RACE reads, yields one record per CDR3 protein. This table has under 85,000 distinct CDR3 sequences, approximately 5.3% appearing once. The sequencing input was PBMCs. The origin of the receptors is a human donor with multiple sclerosis. The donor label of this sample is uncertain. Both conserved end residues are trimmed from each CDR3.

J gene: TRBJ1-6
V gene: TRBV7-6
CDR3 protein: ASSPISTGHSPLH

J gene: TRBJ1-1
V gene: TRBV25-1
CDR3 protein: ASQGQSNTEAF

J gene: TRBJ2-1
V gene: TRBV20-1
CDR3 protein: SAPPGAYNEQF

J gene: TRBJ1-2
V gene: TRBV18
CDR3 protein: ASSPDRGRFYGYT

J gene: TRBJ2-1
V gene: TRBV7-2
CDR3 protein: ASSLVGLYEQF

J gene: TRBJ2-1
V gene: TRBV12-3/TRBV12-4
CDR3 protein: ASSRTSGGASHPF

J gene: TRBJ2-4
V gene: TRBV20-1
CDR3 protein: SASRDRGRQDIQY

J gene: TRBJ2-1
V gene: TRBV5-5
CDR3 protein: ASSLVGGEQF

J gene: TRBJ1-4
V gene: TRBV5-1
CDR3 protein: ASGRQGTTNEKLF

J gene: TRBJ1-1
V gene: TRBV5-1
CDR3 protein: ASSWLGGGTEAF

J gene: TRBJ2-7
V gene: TRBV28
CDR3 protein: ASSLDRWASGGDEQY

J gene: TRBJ1-1
V gene: TRBV5-1
CDR3 protein: ASSLVGGGENTEAF

J gene: TRBJ1-2
V gene: TRBV7-2
CDR3 protein: ASSLGPLRGTSYGYT

J gene: TRBJ1-5
V gene: TRBV20-1
CDR3 protein: SAGGSNQPQH

J gene: TRBJ2-2
V gene: TRBV4-1
CDR3 protein: ASSRWTSGGPSNTGELF

J gene: TRBJ1-2
V gene: TRBV5-1
CDR3 protein: ASSLAPNYGYT

J gene: TRBJ1-2
V gene: TRBV14
CDR3 protein: ASSQDFDRGYGYT

J gene: TRBJ2-7
V gene: TRBV5-1
CDR3 protein: ASSNTGGDEQY

J gene: TRBJ2-7
V gene: TRBV18
CDR3 protein: ASSPTGTGFWEQY

J gene: TRBJ1-1
V gene: TRBV6-6
CDR3 protein: ASTKGGAGDTEAF

J gene: TRBJ2-3
V gene: TRBV7-9
CDR3 protein: ASSSSKGADTQY

J gene: TRBJ2-7
V gene: TRBV12-3/TRBV12-4
CDR3 protein: ASSLSRGTSGVTPYEQY

J gene: TRBJ1-2
V gene: TRBV10-2
CDR3 protein: ASSEIQTSGYT

J gene: TRBJ2-1
V gene: TRBV20-1
CDR3 protein: SARHPGWGYNEQF

J gene: TRBJ1-2
V gene: TRBV2
CDR3 protein: ASRGGRDYGYT

J gene: TRBJ2-7
V gene: TRBV27
CDR3 protein: ASSETGPTYEQY

J gene: TRBJ1-4
V gene: TRBV20-1
CDR3 protein: SGRRTNEKLF

J gene: TRBJ2-7
V gene: TRBV20-1
CDR3 protein: SARDQVSYYEQY

J gene: TRBJ2-3
V gene: TRBV20-1
CDR3 protein: SARPGVNTDTQY

J gene: TRBJ2-7
V gene: TRBV6-2/TRBV6-3
CDR3 protein: ASRTGSSEQY

J gene: TRBJ2-1
V gene: TRBV20-1
CDR3 protein: SASGGATNEQF

J gene: TRBJ2-1
V gene: TRBV5-1
CDR3 protein: ASSAQGNYNEQF

J gene: TRBJ1-4
V gene: TRBV4-1
CDR3 protein: ASSQARGSIRLF

J gene: TRBJ1-6
V gene: TRBV20-1
CDR3 protein: SAPDFQGLSPLH

J gene: TRBJ2-3
V gene: TRBV5-1
CDR3 protein: ASSGSSGGPDTQY

J gene: TRBJ2-3
V gene: TRBV5-1
CDR3 protein: ASSLAVVTDTQY

J gene: TRBJ2-3
V gene: TRBV5-5
CDR3 protein: ASGWTAVDTQY

J gene: TRBJ1-2
V gene: TRBV19
CDR3 protein: ASSTSGRSGYT

J gene: TRBJ1-2
V gene: TRBV6-5
CDR3 protein: ASSTFDRAYGYT

J gene: TRBJ2-1
V gene: TRBV7-9
CDR3 protein: ASSKALNEQF

J gene: TRBJ2-3
V gene: TRBV7-2
CDR3 protein: ASSLDSSSTDTQY

J gene: TRBJ1-2
V gene: TRBV5-1
CDR3 protein: ASSLTSNYGYT

J gene: TRBJ1-1
V gene: TRBV15
CDR3 protein: ATSRDPTGPGTEAF

J gene: TRBJ2-1
V gene: TRBV10-2
CDR3 protein: ASTGAGGLEF

J gene: TRBJ2-7
V gene: TRBV5-1
CDR3 protein: ASSLEFNRYEQY

J gene: TRBJ2-3
V gene: TRBV7-8
CDR3 protein: ASSLAGGGGDTQY

J gene: TRBJ2-7
V gene: TRBV9
CDR3 protein: ASSVSDRASQY

J gene: TRBJ2-3
V gene: TRBV5-6
CDR3 protein: ASSLGASTDTQY

J gene: TRBJ1-1
V gene: TRBV20-1
CDR3 protein: SASSGGYTEAF

J gene: TRBJ2-1
V gene: TRBV6-6
CDR3 protein: ASSYSGTSSYNEQF

J gene: TRBJ1-2
V gene: TRBV29-1
CDR3 protein: SVEDRISGPRGYGYT

J gene: TRBJ2-3
V gene: TRBV5-1
CDR3 protein: ASSPPGSHTDTQY

J gene: TRBJ2-1
V gene: TRBV5-1
CDR3 protein: ASSSDSRSYNEQF